Below, 18 T cell receptor beta chains from the same sample are listed, as sequenced in a study of cytomegalovirus exposure and HLA in healthy donors. With 60 Vbeta and 13 Jbeta primers, the PCR was carried out. Sequencing used immunoSEQ multiplex PCR; TCRdb keeps in-frame clones, though not all of them. Of about 130,000 clones in the sample, over 70% were seen once. Sequencing was done on a sample of PBMCs. The receptors stem from a man between 35 and 55 years old in good health and CMV-seronegative.

The rearrangement links TRBV6-5 to TRBJ2-5, with 7 bases that match TRBD1. V was clipped by 6 bases and J by 2 bases; unmatched bases: 9. CDR3 size: 15 residues. Per the germline V gene, CDR1 is MNHEY and CDR2 is SVGAGI. The CDR3 loop is CASRPRQGQQETQYF. The CDR3 DNA reads TGTGCCAGCAGACCGAGACAGGGACAGCAAGAGACCCAGTACTTC.

The V call is TRBV6-1, the J call TRBJ1-2; 8 nucleotides line up with TRBD1. V dropped 6 bases and J dropped 4; count of bases not matched to a gene: 4. The CDR3 totals 13 residues. The V gene's germline CDR1 is MNHNS and CDR2 SASEGT. For the CDR3, the DNA is TGTGCCAGCAGAACGACAGGGGCCTATGGCTACACCTTC. Translation gives CASRTTGAYGYTF.

The J gene is TRBJ1-5, the V gene TRBV6-6; 10 bases match TRBD1. Unmatched junction bases numbered 4, after V lost 5 bases and J lost 3 bases. Germline CDR1 MNHNY, CDR2 SVGAGI (reference sequence). The CDR3 totals 15 residues. Here the CDR3 DNA reads TGTGCCAGCAGTAGGGACAGGGGAGACAATCAGCCCCAGCATTTT. Its translation is CASSRDRGDNQPQHF.

Only a few counts were recorded for this clone. V usage is TRBV28 and J usage is TRBJ2-7; D is possibly TRBD2 (5 bases). The CDR3 sequence is 15 residues long. Germline V gene data show CDR1 as MDHEN and CDR2 as SYDVKM. The V and J ends lost 1 base and 2 bases respectively, with 12 bases between them. CDR3 DNA: TGTGCCAGCAGTTTATTTGGACTGACGACCTACGAGCAGTACTTC. The encoded protein is CASSLFGLTTYEQYF.

The rearrangement uses TRBV12-2 and TRBJ1-4. TRBV12-2 counts as a pseudogene. The CDR3 extends over 20 amino acids. CDR3 amino acids: CASRLAFQKNYSTTNEKLFF. The CDR3 DNA sequence: TGTGCAAGTCGCTTAGCTTTTCAGAAAAACTATTCTACAACTAATGAAAAACTGTTTTTT.

This clone was found a few times. The V and J genes are TRBV7-6 and TRBJ2-1; TRBD2 agrees at 13 bases. Germline V gene lookup returns CDR1 SGHVS and CDR2 FNYEAQ. J gave up 6 bases and V 5 bases, and 16 bases lay outside the gene matches. This CDR3 is built from 19 residues. CDR3 nucleotide sequence: TGTGCCAGCAGCGCCAGACTAGCGGGGGGCTCCCTAGGTAGCAATGAGCAGTTCTTC. Its protein is CASSARLAGGSLGSNEQFF.

CDR3 sequence (DNA): TGTGCCAGCAGCTTGGGTCTCGAGCCTGAAGCTTTCTTT. This translates into CASSLGLEPEAFF. This chain uses TRBV5-4 with TRBJ1-1, with D hard to call. CDR3 length equals 13 residues. V was pared by 0 bases and J by 6 bases, with 9 bases between. The germline V gene encodes CDR1 SGHNT and CDR2 YYREEE (reference sequence).

The rearrangement joins TRBV30 to TRBJ1-2; tentatively, D is TRBD1 (6 bases). With 1 base removed from V and 8 bases from J, the gap between germline ends came to 14 bases. Germline lookup yields CDR1 GTSNPN and CDR2 SVGIG (reference sequence). The CDR3 covers 13 residues. The CDR3 is CAWSGMGALGYTF. The CDR3 nucleotides read TGTGCCTGGAGTGGCATGGGGGCTTTGGGCTACACCTTC.

This chain connects TRBV5-8 to TRBJ2-5; D possibly corresponds to TRBD2 (6 bases). Per the germline V gene, CDR1 is SGHTS and CDR2 is YDEGEE. The CDR3 loop spans 16 amino acids. Trimming pared 2 bases from V and 5 bases from J, leaving 19 bases between. DNA for the CDR3: TGTGCCAGCAGCTTAGCCGGTGGCGGGGTCGCGGAGACCCAGTACTTC. Residues: CASSLAGGGVAETQYF.

The chain combines TRBV4-1 with TRBJ1-2, with TRBD1 matching 9 bases. There are 12 residues in the CDR3. The ends lost 3 bases at V and 8 bases at J; junction bases unmatched: 1. Germline V gene sequence: CDR1 MGHRA, CDR2 YSYEKL. The CDR3 here is CASSQTGGGYTF. CDR3 sequence (DNA): TGCGCCAGCAGCCAGACAGGGGGAGGCTACACCTTC.

The chain uses TRBV29-1 and TRBJ2-7, with 13 nucleotides matching TRBD2. In germline, CDR1 is SQVTM, CDR2 ANQGSEA. The CDR3 runs 20 residues. V lost 2 bases to trimming and J lost 2 bases; unmatched junction nucleotides: 18. The CDR3 bases are TGCAGCGTTGAACGTGGCAGGGGGCGACTAGCGGGAGGTGCTCCCTACGAGCAGTACTTC. This translates into CSVERGRGRLAGGAPYEQYF.

V is TRBV6-5 and J is TRBJ2-5, with TRBD2 matching over 7 bases. The J call may be faulty, since TRBJ2-7 better matches the DNA end. CDR1 MNHEY and CDR2 SVGAGI come from the germline V gene. This CDR3 has 14 residues. CDR3 amino acids: CASSYRRGSYEQYF. The CDR3 DNA sequence: TGTGCCAGCAGTTACAGGCGGGGGTCCTACGAGCAGTACTTC.

The chain links TRBV9 to TRBJ1-1, with 10 bases aligning to TRBD1. The length of the CDR3 is 17 residues. Germline loops: CDR1 SGDLS, CDR2 YYNGEE. V trimming: 4 bases; J trimming: 5 bases; junction bases outside the gene matches: 14. The CDR3 DNA reads TGTGCCAGCAGCCCCAGACAGGGGGCGGCGGCAGGGACTGAAGCTTTCTTT. This encodes CASSPRQGAAAGTEAFF.

The CDR3 region is CASRATPGLAVEQFF. The CDR3 DNA sequence: TGTGCCAGCAGGGCGACTCCGGGACTAGCCGTTGAGCAGTTCTTC. The rearrangement uses TRBV6-5 and TRBJ2-1, with 9 bases fitting TRBD2. V dropped 6 bases and J dropped 9; count of bases not matched to a gene: 12. Germline loops: CDR1 MNHEY, CDR2 SVGAGI. This CDR3 has 15 residues.

The chain is built from TRBV6-5 and TRBJ2-1; 14 bases fit TRBD2. This CDR3 contains 15 residues. Unmatched junction bases numbered 3, after V lost 7 bases and J lost 4 bases. CDR1 is MNHEY and CDR2 is SVGAGI in the germline V gene. The CDR3 sequence is CASTRTSGGYNEQFF. The CDR3 DNA sequence: TGTGCCAGCACGAGGACTAGCGGGGGGTACAATGAGCAGTTCTTC.

The chain recombines TRBV6-1 with TRBJ1-5, with D hard to call. The germline gives CDR1 MNHNS, CDR2 SASEGT. The CDR3 has 14 residues. The V end was cut by 2 bases, the J end by 4 bases, with 9 bases between. CDR3 protein: CASSELLPNQPQHF. DNA for the CDR3: TGTGCCAGCAGTGAACTTCTTCCTAATCAGCCCCAGCATTTT.

The rearrangement uses TRBV30 and TRBJ2-3; 9 bases map to TRBD1. J was trimmed by 6 bases and V by 0 bases; bases with no gene match: 4. This CDR3 is 14 amino acids long. CDR1 is GTSNPN and CDR2 is SVGIG in the germline V gene (reference sequence). DNA of the CDR3: TGTGCCTGGAGTGTACGACAGGGGGGGGATACGCAGTATTTT. Residues: CAWSVRQGGDTQYF.

V and J are TRBV5-1 and TRBJ2-7; the D is unclear. Germline V CDR1 and CDR2: SGHRS, YFSETQ. Trimming pared 2 bases from V and 4 bases from J, leaving 13 bases between. The CDR3 spans 14 residues. The CDR3 loop is CASSFVAESYEQYF. As DNA, the CDR3 is TGCGCCAGCAGCTTCGTCGCGGAAAGTTACGAGCAGTACTTC.